This T cell receptor (beta chain) was captured by sequencing in a study of T cells in Graves' hyperthyroidism and ophthalmopathy. Germline CDR1 is MNHEY and CDR2 is SVGAGI. V was pared by 2 bases and J by 5 bases, with 18 bases of the junction left unmatched. The CDR3 is made up of 20 amino acids. The table lists this clonotype with many counts. TCR beta CDR3 regions were amplified from RNA. During a first-round RT-PCR of the TCR CDR3, the HTBI primer set was used. TCRdb fed the multiplex PCR reads into MiXCR, producing one record per CDR3 protein. The sample lists roughly 700,000 distinct CDR3 sequences; less than 15% were seen once.

This sequence was found in a woman younger than 35 with Graves' hyperthyroidism. The chain is built from TRBV6-5 and TRBJ2-7; 13 bases are shared with TRBD2. Sample: blood. This CDR3 reads CASSYRGATSGRLGLHEQYF. For the CDR3, the DNA is TGTGCCAGCAGTTACCGGGGCGCGACTAGCGGGAGGCTGGGGCTCCACGAGCAGTACTTC.